Listed here is a single T cell receptor (beta chain). Its target is not known. This entry is derived from a study of CD8 T cells in ankylosing spondylitis. The authors made TCR beta libraries by quantitative 5'-RACE with molecular barcodes. TCRdb reprocessed the 5' RACE reads with MiXCR, giving one entry per CDR3 protein. The sample includes about 440,000 distinct CDR3 sequences, 17% seen only once; the top ten take over 1%. CDR3 length: 16 residues. V lost 4 bases and J lost 6; bases outside the gene matches: 9. CDR1 SGHRS and CDR2 YFSETQ come from the germline V gene. Study-level results: Ankylosing spondylitis blood seemed to carry a telltale TCR beta motif made of under ten highly homologous variants.

This chain connects TRBV5-1 to TRBJ1-4; 10 bases are shared with TRBD1. What was sequenced was blood, either unsorted or a sorted T cell fraction (not recorded which). This sequence was found in a male donor with ankylosing spondylitis. The CDR3 DNA follows: TGCGCCAGCAGCCCCCAGGCCGGGACAGGGGATGAAAAACTGTTTTTT. It encodes CASSPQAGTGDEKLFF. The whole variable domain, remainder taken from reference TRBV5-1 and TRBJ1-4, is KAGVTQTPRYLIKTRGQQVTLSCSPISGHRSVSWYQQTPGQGLQFLFEYFSETQRNKGNFPGRFSGRQFSNSRSEMNVSTLELGDSALYLCASSPQAGTGDEKLFFGSGTQLSVL.